The T cell receptor beta chain under discussion was sequenced for a study of Graves' ophthalmopathy and Graves' hyperthyroidism. V lost 5 bases, J lost 4 bases, and 14 bases lay in between. CDR3 size: 14 residues. Germline V CDR1 and CDR2: SNHLY, FYNNEI. TCR beta CDR3 regions were amplified from RNA transcripts. HTBI-primed RT-PCR formed the first round, and a multiplex PCR formed the second. TCRdb recomputed calls from the multiplex PCR reads with MiXCR, one row per CDR3 protein. Of about 550,000 distinct CDR3 sequences in the sample, approximately 37% were seen once. Clinicians diagnosed using symptoms, serum thyroxine, TRAb, thyroid ultrasound and orbital computed tomography.

The chain has TRBV2 and TRBJ1-2, with D possibly matching TRBD1 (5 bases). The sequence was collected from an adult man with Graves' hyperthyroidism. What was sequenced was peripheral blood or thyroid tissue (not recorded which). The CDR3 sequence is CASSFGGDGYGYTF. CDR3 nucleotides: TGTGCCAGCAGTTTTGGAGGGGATGGCTATGGCTACACCTTC.